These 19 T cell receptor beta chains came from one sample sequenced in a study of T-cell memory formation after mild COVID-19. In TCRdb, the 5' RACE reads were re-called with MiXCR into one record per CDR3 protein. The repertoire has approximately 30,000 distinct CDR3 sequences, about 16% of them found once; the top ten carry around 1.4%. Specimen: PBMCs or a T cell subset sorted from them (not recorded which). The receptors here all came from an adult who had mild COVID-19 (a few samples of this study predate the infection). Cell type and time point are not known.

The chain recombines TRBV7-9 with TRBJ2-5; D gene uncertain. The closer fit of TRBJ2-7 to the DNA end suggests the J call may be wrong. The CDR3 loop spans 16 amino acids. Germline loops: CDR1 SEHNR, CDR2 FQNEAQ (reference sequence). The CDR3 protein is CASSPQSVAGDYEQYF. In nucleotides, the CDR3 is TGTGCCAGCAGCCCACAAAGCGTGGCAGGTGACTACGAGCAGTACTTC.

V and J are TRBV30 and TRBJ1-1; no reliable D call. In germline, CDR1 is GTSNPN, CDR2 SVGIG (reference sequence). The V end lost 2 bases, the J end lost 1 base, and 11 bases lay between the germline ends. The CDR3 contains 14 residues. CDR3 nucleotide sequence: TGTGCCTGGAGTCCTGGGATTCAGAACACTGAAGCTTTCTTT. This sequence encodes CAWSPGIQNTEAFF.

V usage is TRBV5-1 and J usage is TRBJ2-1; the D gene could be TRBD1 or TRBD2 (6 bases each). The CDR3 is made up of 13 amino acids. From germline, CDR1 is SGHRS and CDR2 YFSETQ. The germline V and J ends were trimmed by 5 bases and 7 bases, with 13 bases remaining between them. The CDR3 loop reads CASSPRRGNEQFF. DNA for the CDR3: TGCGCCAGCAGTCCCCGGAGGGGGAATGAGCAGTTCTTC.

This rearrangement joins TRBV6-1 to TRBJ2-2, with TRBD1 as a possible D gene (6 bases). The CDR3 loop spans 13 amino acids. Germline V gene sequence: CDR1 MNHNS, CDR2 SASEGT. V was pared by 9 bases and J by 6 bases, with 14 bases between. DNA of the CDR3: TGTGCCAGTTCTACCAGGGGTTCCGGGGAGCTGTTTTTT. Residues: CASSTRGSGELFF.

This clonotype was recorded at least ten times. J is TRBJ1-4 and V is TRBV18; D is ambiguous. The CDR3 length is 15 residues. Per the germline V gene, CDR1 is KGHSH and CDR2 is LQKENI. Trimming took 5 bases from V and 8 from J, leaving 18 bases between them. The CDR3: CASSVGAPPGEKLFF. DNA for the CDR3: TGTGCCAGCTCAGTCGGAGCTCCACCTGGGGAAAAACTGTTTTTT.

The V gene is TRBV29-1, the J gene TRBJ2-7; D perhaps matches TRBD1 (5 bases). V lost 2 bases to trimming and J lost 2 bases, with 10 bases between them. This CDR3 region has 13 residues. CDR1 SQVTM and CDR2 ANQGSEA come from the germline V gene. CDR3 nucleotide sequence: TGCAGCGTTGAAAAGGACAAGCCCTACGAGCAGTACTTC. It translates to CSVEKDKPYEQYF.

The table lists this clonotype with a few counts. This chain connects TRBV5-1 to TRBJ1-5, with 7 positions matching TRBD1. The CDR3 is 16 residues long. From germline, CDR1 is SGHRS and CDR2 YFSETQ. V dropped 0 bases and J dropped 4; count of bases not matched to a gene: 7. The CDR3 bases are TGCGCCAGCAGCTTGGCTCCAGGGGGAATAAATCAGCCCCAGCATTTT. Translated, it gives CASSLAPGGINQPQHF.

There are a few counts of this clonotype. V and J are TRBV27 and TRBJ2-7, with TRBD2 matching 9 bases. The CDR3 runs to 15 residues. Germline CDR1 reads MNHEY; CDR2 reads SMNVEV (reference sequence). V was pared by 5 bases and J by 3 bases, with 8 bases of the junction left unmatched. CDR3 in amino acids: CASSPSSSGSYEQYF. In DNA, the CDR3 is TGTGCCAGCAGTCCCTCGAGTAGCGGGAGCTACGAGCAGTACTTC.

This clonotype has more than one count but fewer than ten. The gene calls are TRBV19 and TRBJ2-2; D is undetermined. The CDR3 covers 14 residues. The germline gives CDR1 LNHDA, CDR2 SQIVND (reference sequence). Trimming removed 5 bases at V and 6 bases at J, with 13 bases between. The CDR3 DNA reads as TGTGCCAGTAGTCTCGGGCTGTTATCCGGGGAGCTGTTTTTT. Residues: CASSLGLLSGELFF.

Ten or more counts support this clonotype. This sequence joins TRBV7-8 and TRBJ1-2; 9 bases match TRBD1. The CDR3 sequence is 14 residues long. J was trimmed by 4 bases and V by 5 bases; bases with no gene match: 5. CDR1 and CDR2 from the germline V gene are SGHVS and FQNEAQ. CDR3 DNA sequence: TGTGCCAGCAGCCCGGGACAGGGCGGCTATGGCTACACCTTC. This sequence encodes CASSPGQGGYGYTF.

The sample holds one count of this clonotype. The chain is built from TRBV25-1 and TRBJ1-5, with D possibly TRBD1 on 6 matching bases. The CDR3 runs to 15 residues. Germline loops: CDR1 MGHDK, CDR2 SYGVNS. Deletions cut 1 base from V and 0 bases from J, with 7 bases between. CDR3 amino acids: CASSESGASNQPQHF. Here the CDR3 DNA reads TGTGCCAGCAGTGAATCGGGGGCTAGCAATCAGCCCCAGCATTTT.

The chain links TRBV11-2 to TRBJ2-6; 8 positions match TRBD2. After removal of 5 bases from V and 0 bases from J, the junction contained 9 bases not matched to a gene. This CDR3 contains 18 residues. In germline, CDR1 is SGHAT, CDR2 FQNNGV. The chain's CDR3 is CASSQYGSGVSGANVLTF. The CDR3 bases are TGTGCCAGCAGCCAGTACGGTAGCGGGGTCTCTGGGGCCAACGTCCTGACTTTC. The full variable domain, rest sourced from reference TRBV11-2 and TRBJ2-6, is EAGVAQSPRYKIIEKRQSVAFWCNPISGHATLYWYQQILGQGPKLLIQFQNNGVVDDSQLPKDRFSAERLKGVDSTLKIQPAKLEDSAVYLCASSQYGSGVSGANVLTFGAGSRLTVL.

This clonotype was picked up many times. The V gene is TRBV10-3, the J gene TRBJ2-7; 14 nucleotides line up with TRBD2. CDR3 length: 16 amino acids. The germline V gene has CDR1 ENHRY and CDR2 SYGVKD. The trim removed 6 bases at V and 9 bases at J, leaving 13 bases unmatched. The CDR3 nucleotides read TGTGCCATCAGGACTGCCGGGACTAGCGGGAGTAGTAGGCAGTACTTC. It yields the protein CAIRTAGTSGSSRQYF.

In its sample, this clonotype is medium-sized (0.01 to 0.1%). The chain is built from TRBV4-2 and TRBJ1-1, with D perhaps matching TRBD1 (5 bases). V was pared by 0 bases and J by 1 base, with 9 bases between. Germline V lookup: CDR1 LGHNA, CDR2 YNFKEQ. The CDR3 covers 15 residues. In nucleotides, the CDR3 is TGTGCCAGCAGCCAAGAGGGCAGGGCGAACACTGAAGCTTTCTTT. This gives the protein CASSQEGRANTEAFF.

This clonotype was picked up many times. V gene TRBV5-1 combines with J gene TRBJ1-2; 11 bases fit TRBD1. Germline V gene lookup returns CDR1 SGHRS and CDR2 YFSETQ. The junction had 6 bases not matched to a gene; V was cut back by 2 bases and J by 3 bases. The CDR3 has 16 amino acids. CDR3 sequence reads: CASSFSGTGGDYGYTF. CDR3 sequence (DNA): TGCGCCAGCAGCTTTTCCGGGACAGGGGGTGACTATGGCTACACCTTC.

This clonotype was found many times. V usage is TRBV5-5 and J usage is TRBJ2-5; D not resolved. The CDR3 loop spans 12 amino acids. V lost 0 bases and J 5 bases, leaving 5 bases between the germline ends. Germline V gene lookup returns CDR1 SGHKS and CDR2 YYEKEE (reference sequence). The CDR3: CASSLVWETQYF. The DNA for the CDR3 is TGTGCCAGCAGCTTGGTTTGGGAGACCCAGTACTTC.

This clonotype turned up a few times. For the CDR3, the DNA is TGTGCCAGCAGCTTGGTCCCAGAGGATCAGCCCCAGCATTTT. Translation: CASSLVPEDQPQHF. The chain employs TRBV5-5 and TRBJ1-5; no definite D call. The V gene lost 0 bases and the J gene lost 5 bases, with 9 bases spanning the gap. Germline V CDR1 and CDR2: SGHKS, YYEKEE (reference sequence). The CDR3 spans 14 residues.

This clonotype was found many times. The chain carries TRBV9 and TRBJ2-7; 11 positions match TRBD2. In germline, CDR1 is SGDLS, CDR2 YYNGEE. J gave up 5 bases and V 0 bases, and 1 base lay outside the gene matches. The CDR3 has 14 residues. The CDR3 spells CASSVASGRHEQYF. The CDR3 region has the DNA TGTGCCAGCAGCGTAGCTAGCGGGAGGCACGAGCAGTACTTC.

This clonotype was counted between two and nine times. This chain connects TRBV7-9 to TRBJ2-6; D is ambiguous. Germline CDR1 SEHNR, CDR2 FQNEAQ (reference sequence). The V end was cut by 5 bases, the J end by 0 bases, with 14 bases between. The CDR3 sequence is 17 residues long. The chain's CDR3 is CASSADLLSSGANVLTF. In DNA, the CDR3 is TGTGCCAGCAGCGCAGACTTGTTAAGCTCTGGGGCCAACGTCCTGACTTTC.